These T cell receptor beta chains were read from a single sample in a study of Graves' ophthalmopathy and Graves' hyperthyroidism. MiXCR was run by TCRdb on the multiplex PCR reads, yielding one entry per CDR3 protein. The sample consists of about 1.2 million distinct CDR3 sequences, about 36% of them appearing once. Material for sequencing was peripheral blood or thyroid tissue (not recorded which). The receptor set was obtained from an adult man with Graves' hyperthyroidism. CDR3s include the opening cysteine and the closing phenylalanine or tryptophan. D genes are given only for firm matches. Expanded clones are given a class, and other clones once, few, many or no size at all.

V gene,D gene,clone size,CDR3 length,J gene,CDR3 DNA,CDR3 protein
TRBV15,NA,NA,15,TRBJ2-7,TGTGCCACCAGCAGAGATCGGGGGTCACTCTACGAGCAGTACTTC,CATSRDRGSLYEQYF
TRBV12-3/TRBV12-4,NA,many,15,TRBJ1-1,TGTGCCAGCAATCCCGGGACTGAGGTGAACACTGAAGCTTTCTTT,CASNPGTEVNTEAFF
TRBV15,NA,NA,15,TRBJ2-1,TGTGCCACCAGCAGAGACAGGGCGGTTAGGAATGAGCAGTTCTTC,CATSRDRAVRNEQFF
TRBV20-1,NA,NA,15,TRBJ2-7,TGCAGTGCCCGACCTGTGATTAGTTTCTCCTACGAGCAGTACTTC,CSARPVISFSYEQYF
TRBV4-3,NA,NA,15,TRBJ2-7,TGCGCCAGCAGCCCGGCAAAGGGTGCCTCCTACGAGCAGTACTTC,CASSPAKGASYEQYF
TRBV7-2,TRBD1,many,18,TRBJ2-6,TGTGCCAGCAGCTTAGGGGGACAGGGTTTCCCTGGGGCCAACGTCCTGACTTTC,CASSLGGQGFPGANVLTF
TRBV12-3/TRBV12-4,NA,many,12,TRBJ1-2,TGTGCCAGCACCCGTGGAGGGTCTGGCTACACCTTC,CASTRGGSGYTF
TRBV20-1,TRBD1,many,13,TRBJ2-7,TGCAGTGCAGAGGGACAGGGGACAAACGAGCAGTACTTC,CSAEGQGTNEQYF
TRBV19,NA,few,15,TRBJ1-6,TGTGCCAGTAGTATCAGGAGCTCCTATAATTCACCCCTCCACTTT,CASSIRSSYNSPLHF
TRBV10-3,TRBD1,NA,14,TRBJ1-1,TGTGCCGCAGCCAGACAGGGCGTGAACACTGAAGCTTTCTTT,CAAARQGVNTEAFF
TRBV29-1,NA,once,12,TRBJ2-5,TGCAGCTCTCGGGTATCCGGGGAGACCCAGTACTTC,CSSRVSGETQYF
TRBV6-2/TRBV6-3,NA,NA,12,TRBJ2-7,TGTGCCAGCAGTTACGATGACTACGAGCAGTACTTC,CASSYDDYEQYF
TRBV12-3/TRBV12-4,NA,NA,15,TRBJ1-6,TGTGCCAGCAAGACCCTGAGCTCCTATAATTCACCCCTCCACTTT,CASKTLSSYNSPLHF
TRBV15,NA,NA,14,TRBJ2-7,TGTGCCACCAGCAGAGTCGGCCAGGTAGACGAGCAGTACTTC,CATSRVGQVDEQYF
TRBV20-1,NA,once,12,TRBJ1-1,TGCAGTGCTAGACGAGCAGGCACTGAAGCTTTCTTT,CSARRAGTEAFF
TRBV7-9,NA,many,13,TRBJ1-1,TGTGCCAGCAGCTCCTCAGAGGACACTGAAGCTTTCTTT,CASSSSEDTEAFF
TRBV7-9,TRBD1,few,14,TRBJ1-2,TGTGCCAGCAGCCCCGGACAGGGCGGGAATGGCTACACCTTC,CASSPGQGGNGYTF
TRBV29-1,TRBD1,many,14,TRBJ2-5,TGCAGCGTCGCGGACAGGGGCGGCGTAGAGACCCAGTACTTC,CSVADRGGVETQYF
TRBV7-8,TRBD2,few,17,TRBJ2-2,TGTGCCAGCAGTTTTTCTCCGGGACTAGCGGTCACCGGGGAGCTGTTTTTT,CASSFSPGLAVTGELFF
TRBV7-2,NA,many,12,TRBJ1-6,TGTGCCAGCAGCTTATCGTTATTACCCCTCCACTTT,CASSLSLLPLHF
TRBV7-9,NA,many,14,TRBJ2-7,TGTGCCAGCAGCCCGTCGATACAAGTCCACGAGCAGTACTTC,CASSPSIQVHEQYF
TRBV28,NA,once,14,TRBJ1-5,TGTGCCAGCAGTCTGATCAGCAAAAATCAGCCCCAGCATTTT,CASSLISKNQPQHF
TRBV20-1,NA,NA,10,TRBJ1-2,TGCAGTGCAACGGACGGAAACTACACCTTC,CSATDGNYTF
TRBV15,NA,NA,15,TRBJ2-6,NA,CATSRDVGQGATEAF
TRBV5-1,NA,NA,16,TRBJ1-2,TGCGCCAGCAGCTTGGTCGGATCAATAACCGCTTATGGCTACACCTTC,CASSLVGSITAYGYTF
TRBV25-1,NA,many,14,TRBJ1-2,TGTGCCAGCAGTGAAGTGGGGGGCATCCATGGCTACACCTTC,CASSEVGGIHGYTF
TRBV6-5,TRBD1,NA,14,TRBJ1-1,TGTGCCAGCAGTTACTGGGACAGCAACACTGAAGCTTTCTTT,CASSYWDSNTEAFF
TRBV7-9,NA,NA,14,TRBJ1-1,TGTGCCAGCAGTTTTCAGGAGATGGACACTGAAGCTTTCTTT,CASSFQEMDTEAFF
TRBV29-1,NA,NA,10,TRBJ2-7,TGCAGCGAACGGAACCACGAGCAGTACTTC,CSERNHEQYF
TRBV29-1,TRBD1,few,12,TRBJ2-5,TGCAGCGTGGGGCTACAGGGGAAGACCCAGTACTTC,CSVGLQGKTQYF
TRBV9,NA,NA,13,TRBJ1-1,TGTGCCAGCAGCCTCGGGAGGGTCACTGAAGCTTTCTTT,CASSLGRVTEAFF
TRBV4-1,TRBD1,few,16,TRBJ2-7,TGCGCCAGCAGCCAAGAACGGGACAGGGGTTCCTACGAGCAGTACTTC,CASSQERDRGSYEQYF
TRBV6-1,NA,many,17,TRBJ1-1,TGTGCCAGCAGTGAATCCCCATACAGGAACCCTTGGACTGAAGCTTTCTTT,CASSESPYRNPWTEAFF
TRBV9,TRBD1,NA,15,TRBJ2-3,TGTGCCAGCAGCGGGGGACAGGGCGACACAGATACGCAGTATTTT,CASSGGQGDTDTQYF
TRBV5-1,NA,NA,13,TRBJ2-7,TGCGCCAGCAGCCGGCGAGGGAACGACGAGCAGTACTTC,CASSRRGNDEQYF
TRBV10-1,NA,few,13,TRBJ1-2,TGCGCCAGCAGTGATTGGGCACCTTATGGCCACACCTTC,CASSDWAPYGHTF
TRBV11-2,NA,many,14,TRBJ1-2,TGTGCCAGCAGCTTAATCGACGGATCATCTGGCTACACCTTC,CASSLIDGSSGYTF
TRBV9,NA,many,13,TRBJ1-2,TGTGCCAGCAGGGGACCCTCACGTTCCGGCTACACCTTC,CASRGPSRSGYTF
TRBV7-9,NA,NA,15,TRBJ2-5,TGTGCCAGCAGCTTGGACGGTTGGGCTCGGGAGACCCAGTACTTC,CASSLDGWARETQYF
TRBV5-5,NA,few,13,TRBJ1-1,TGTGCCAGCAAAATAGCACGCGGCACTGAAGCTTTCTTT,CASKIARGTEAFF
TRBV7-2,NA,NA,11,TRBJ2-6,TGTGCCAGCAGCTTAGCGGACGGTGAAGCTTTC,CASSLADGEAF
TRBV7-8,NA,many,17,TRBJ1-2,TGTGCCAGCAGCCCTCACCGCCGTGGGGGGTGGAGCTATGGCTACACCTTC,CASSPHRRGGWSYGYTF
TRBV29-1,NA,NA,10,TRBJ1-2,TGCAGCTTTGGACTTACGGGCTACACCTTC,CSFGLTGYTF
TRBV29-1,NA,NA,14,TRBJ2-5,TGCAGCGTTGAAGACCGGGGGCGGCAAGAGACCCAGTACTTC,CSVEDRGRQETQYF
TRBV7-9,NA,NA,15,TRBJ2-3,TGTGCCAGCAGACGAACCGGGCCACTAAAAGATACGCAGTATTTT,CASRRTGPLKDTQYF
TRBV10-3,TRBD1,NA,14,TRBJ1-2,TGTGCCATCACTCAGGGACAGGGGGTGACAGGAAACACCTTC,CAITQGQGVTGNTF
TRBV6-5,NA,NA,18,TRBJ1-4,TGTGCCAGCAGTTACTCTCGGGGTTCGATAGCAACTAATGAAAAACTGTTTTTT,CASSYSRGSIATNEKLFF